The sequence of this T cell receptor beta chain was determined in a study of post-analysis software for immune sequencing data. The wider study: The patients showed relapsing-remitting, secondary progressive and progressive-relapsing multiple sclerosis courses. Study-level results: The five TRBV segments detected at higher frequency in patients than in controls included TRBV5-6, TRBV5-1 and TRBV20-1. The normalized Chao1 diversity of multiple sclerosis patients was significantly lower than that of controls.

Note on this clonotype: Its antigen is undetermined.

Libraries were made from TCR beta cDNA, and they carried unique molecular identifiers. When about 0.85 to 11 million T cells were used, they gave a few hundred thousand cDNA molecules. TCRdb analysed the PCR reads with MiXCR anew, one entry per CDR3 protein. The sample holds roughly 600,000 distinct CDR3 sequences, 44% seen once. V was shortened by 6 bases and J by 8 bases, with 11 bases between the two germline ends. CDR1 is DFQATT and CDR2 is SNEGSKA in the germline V gene (reference sequence). The CDR3 totals 10 residues. Sequenced material: blood. This receptor was taken from a girl between 5 and 17 years old with multiple sclerosis. The chain links TRBV20-1 to TRBJ2-7; D uncertain. CDR3: CSAGRRQQYF. In nucleotides, the CDR3 is TGCAGTGCCGGGCGCCGTCAGCAGTACTTC.